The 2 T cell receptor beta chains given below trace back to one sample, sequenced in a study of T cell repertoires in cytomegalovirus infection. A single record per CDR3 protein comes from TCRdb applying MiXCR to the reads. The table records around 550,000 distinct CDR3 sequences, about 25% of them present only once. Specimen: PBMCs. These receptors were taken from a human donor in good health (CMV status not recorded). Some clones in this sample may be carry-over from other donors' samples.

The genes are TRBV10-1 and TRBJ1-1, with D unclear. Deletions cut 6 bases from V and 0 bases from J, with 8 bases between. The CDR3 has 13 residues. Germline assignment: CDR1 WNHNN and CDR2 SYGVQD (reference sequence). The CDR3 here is CASRREMNTEAFF. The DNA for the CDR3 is TGCGCCAGCAGGAGAGAAATGAACACTGAAGCTTTCTTT.

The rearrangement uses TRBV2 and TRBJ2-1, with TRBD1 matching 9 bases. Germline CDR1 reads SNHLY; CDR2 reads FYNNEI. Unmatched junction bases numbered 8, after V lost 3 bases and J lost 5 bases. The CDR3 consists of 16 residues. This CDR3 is CASSEATGTGNNEQFF. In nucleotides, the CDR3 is TGTGCCAGCAGTGAGGCAACCGGGACAGGGAACAATGAGCAGTTCTTC.